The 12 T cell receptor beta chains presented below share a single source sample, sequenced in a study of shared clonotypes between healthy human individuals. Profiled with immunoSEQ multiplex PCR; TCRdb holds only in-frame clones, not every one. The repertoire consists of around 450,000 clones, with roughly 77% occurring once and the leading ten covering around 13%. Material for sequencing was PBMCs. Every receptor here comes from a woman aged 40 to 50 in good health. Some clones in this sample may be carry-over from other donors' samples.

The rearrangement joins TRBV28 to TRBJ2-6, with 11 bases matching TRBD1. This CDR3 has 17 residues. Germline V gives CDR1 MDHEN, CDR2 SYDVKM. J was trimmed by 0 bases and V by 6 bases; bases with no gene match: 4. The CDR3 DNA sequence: TGTGCCAGCAGGCCGGGGACAGGGGGCTCTGGGGCCAACGTCCTGACTTTC. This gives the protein CASRPGTGGSGANVLTF.

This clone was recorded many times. DNA for the CDR3: TGTGCCAGCAGCGCGACTAACACCGGGGAGCTGTTTTTT. Protein: CASSATNTGELFF. This rearrangement joins TRBV9 to TRBJ2-2; D remains unclear. Looked up from germline, CDR1 is SGDLS and CDR2 is YYNGEE. This CDR3 spans 13 amino acids. V gave up 3 bases and J gave up 2 bases, with 5 bases separating them.

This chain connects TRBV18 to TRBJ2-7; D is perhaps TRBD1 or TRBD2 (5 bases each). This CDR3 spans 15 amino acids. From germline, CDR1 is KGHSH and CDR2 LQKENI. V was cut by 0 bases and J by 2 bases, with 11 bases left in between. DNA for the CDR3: TGTGCCAGCTCACCACCGCCAGGGACGGCCTACGAGCAGTACTTC. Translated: CASSPPPGTAYEQYF.

CDR3 in amino acids: CASTDWSGGANEQFF. The CDR3 nucleotides read TGTGCCAGCACCGACTGGAGTGGGGGGGCCAATGAGCAGTTCTTC. The V gene is TRBV25-1, the J gene TRBJ2-1, with D possibly TRBD2 on 7 matching bases. The V and J ends lost 7 bases and 6 bases respectively, with 19 bases between them. Germline V CDR1 and CDR2: MGHDK, SYGVNS. The CDR3 is made up of 15 amino acids.

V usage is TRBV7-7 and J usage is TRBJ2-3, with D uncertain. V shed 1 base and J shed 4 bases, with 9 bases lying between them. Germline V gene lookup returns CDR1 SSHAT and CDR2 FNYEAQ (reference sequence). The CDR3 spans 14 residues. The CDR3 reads CASSLESASDTQYF. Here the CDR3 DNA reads TGTGCCAGCAGCTTAGAGTCAGCGTCAGATACGCAGTATTTT. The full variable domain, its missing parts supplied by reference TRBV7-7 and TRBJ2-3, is GAGVSQSPRYKVTKRGQDVTLRCDPISSHATLYWYQQALGQGPEFLTYFNYEAQPDKSGLPSDRFSAERPEGSISTLTIQRTEQRDSAMYRCASSLESASDTQYFGPGTRLTVL.

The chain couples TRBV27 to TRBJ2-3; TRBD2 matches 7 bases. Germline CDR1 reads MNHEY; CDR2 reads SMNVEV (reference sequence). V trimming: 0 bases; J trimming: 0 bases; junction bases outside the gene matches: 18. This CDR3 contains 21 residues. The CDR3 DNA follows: TGTGCCAGCAGTTTATCGATCGGCTACTCCGCGGGGGACCATAGCACAGATACGCAGTATTTT. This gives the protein CASSLSIGYSAGDHSTDTQYF.

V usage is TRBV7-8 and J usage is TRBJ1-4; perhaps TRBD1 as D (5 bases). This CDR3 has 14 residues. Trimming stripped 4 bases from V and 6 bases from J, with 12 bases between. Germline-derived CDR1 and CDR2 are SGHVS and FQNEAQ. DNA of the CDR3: TGTGCCAGCAGCTCCGGGACGGGGGATGAAAAACTGTTTTTT. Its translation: CASSSGTGDEKLFF.

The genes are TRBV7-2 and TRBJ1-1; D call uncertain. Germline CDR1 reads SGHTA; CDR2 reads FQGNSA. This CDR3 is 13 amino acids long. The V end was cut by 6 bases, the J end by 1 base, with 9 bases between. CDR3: CASRSGRNTEAFF. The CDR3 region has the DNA TGTGCCAGCAGGTCAGGCAGGAACACTGAAGCTTTCTTT. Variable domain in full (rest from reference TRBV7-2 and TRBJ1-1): GAGVSQSPSNKVTEKGKDVELRCDPISGHTALYWYRQSLGQGLEFLIYFQGNSAPDKSGLPSDRFSAERTGGSVSTLTIQRTQQEDSAVYLCASRSGRNTEAFFGQGTRLTVV.

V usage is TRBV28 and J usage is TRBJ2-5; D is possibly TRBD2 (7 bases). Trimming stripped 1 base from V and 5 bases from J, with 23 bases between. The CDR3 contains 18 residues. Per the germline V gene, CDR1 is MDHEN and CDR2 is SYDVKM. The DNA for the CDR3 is TGTGCCAGCAGTTTATCCGAGGGGGGCGGGAGTCGGCGGGAGACCCAGTACTTC. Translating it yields CASSLSEGGGSRRETQYF.

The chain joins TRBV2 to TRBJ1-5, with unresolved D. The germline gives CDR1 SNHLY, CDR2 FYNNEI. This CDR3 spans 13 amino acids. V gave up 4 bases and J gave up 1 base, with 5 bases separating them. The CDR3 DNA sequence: TGTGCCAGCAGTGCCGAGAGCAATCAGCCCCAGCATTTT. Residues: CASSAESNQPQHF.

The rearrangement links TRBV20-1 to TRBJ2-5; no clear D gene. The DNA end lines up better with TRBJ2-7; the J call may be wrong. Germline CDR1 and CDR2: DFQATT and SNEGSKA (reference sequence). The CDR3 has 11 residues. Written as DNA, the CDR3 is TGCAGTGCTAGAGTGGACTACGAGCAGTACTTC. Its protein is CSARVDYEQYF.

DNA of the CDR3: TGTGCCAGCAGTCGGACTAGCGTCGCCGGGGAGCTGTTTTTT. Translation: CASSRTSVAGELFF. The chain employs TRBV6-4 and TRBJ2-2; 9 bases agree with TRBD2. CDR1 MRHNA and CDR2 SNTAGT come from the germline V gene. V trimming: 5 bases; J trimming: 6 bases; junction bases outside the gene matches: 4. CDR3 length equals 14 residues.